Listed here are 31 T cell receptor beta chains from one sample, sequenced in a study of T-cell reconstitution after alpha-beta-depleted transplantation in children. Unique molecular identifiers were used in preparing the TCRbeta library. TCRdb re-called the PCR reads through MiXCR, storing one row per CDR3 protein. The sample has 700,000 to 950,000 distinct CDR3 sequences; 16% are singletons. The sample was PBMCs, mostly from graft donor cells, taken 360 days after TCRalphabeta/CD19-depleted stem cell transplant. These receptors were taken from a male patient aged 10-17 years who had a stem cell transplant for acute lymphoblastic leukemia, so the T cells may come from the graft donor.

V usage is TRBV5-1 and J usage is TRBJ1-1; 9 bases are shared with TRBD1. J was trimmed by 5 bases and V by 2 bases; bases with no gene match: 7. Germline loops: CDR1 SGHRS, CDR2 YFSETQ. The CDR3 has 15 amino acids. The CDR3 coding sequence is TGCGCCAGCAGCTTTTACAGGGGGCGCGGAACTGAAGCTTTCTTT. This encodes CASSFYRGRGTEAFF.

This chain links TRBV15 with TRBJ1-6, with TRBD1 identical over 10 bases. V was pared by 7 bases and J by 10 bases, with 7 bases of the junction left unmatched. The CDR3 spans 14 residues. Germline V gene lookup returns CDR1 LNHNV and CDR2 YYDKDF (reference sequence). The CDR3 loop reads CATTRDRGTSPLHF. In DNA, the CDR3 is TGTGCCACCACAAGGGACAGGGGCACGTCACCCCTCCACTTT.

Ten or more counts support this clonotype. The chain uses TRBV12-3 or TRBV12-4 and TRBJ2-7, with TRBD2 as a possible D gene (6 bases). Trimming shortened V by 6 bases and J by 1 base, and 10 bases separated the two germline ends. This CDR3 is 13 amino acids long. The CDR3 protein is CASSFGGSYEQYF. The DNA of the CDR3 is TGTGCCAGCAGCTTCGGGGGTTCCTACGAGCAGTACTTC.

The rearrangement joins TRBV2 to TRBJ2-5, with 11 bases lining up with TRBD2. The CDR3 has 12 residues. Germline V gene sequence: CDR1 SNHLY, CDR2 FYNNEI. The V and J ends lost 4 bases and 9 bases, in that order; junction bases with no gene match: 1. CDR3 residues: CASSAGLAAQYF. CDR3 bases: TGTGCCAGCAGTGCGGGACTAGCGGCCCAGTACTTC.

This clonotype was observed once. V and J are TRBV20-1 and TRBJ2-1; 7 bases match TRBD2. This CDR3 comprises 14 residues. Germline assignment: CDR1 DFQATT and CDR2 SNEGSKA (reference sequence). CDR3 residues: CSLGAGVTGNEQFF. The CDR3 DNA sequence: TGCAGCTTAGGGGCGGGAGTCACGGGCAATGAGCAGTTCTTC.

The chain has TRBV20-1 and TRBJ2-2; D unresolved. The germline V and J ends were trimmed by 2 bases and 7 bases, with 8 bases remaining between them. In germline, CDR1 is DFQATT, CDR2 SNEGSKA (reference sequence). CDR3 length: 12 residues. The DNA of the CDR3 is TGCAGTGCTAGAATGGCTGGCGGGGAGCTGTTTTTT. Amino acids: CSARMAGGELFF.

The chain employs TRBV4-1 and TRBJ1-1; perhaps TRBD1 as D (5 bases). Germline values: CDR1 MGHRA, CDR2 YSYEKL. The germline V and J ends were trimmed by 8 bases and 1 base, with 14 bases remaining between them. This CDR3 comprises 14 residues. The CDR3 bases are TGCGCCAGCGGGTGGGACTTAAAGAACACTGAAGCTTTCTTT. The encoded protein is CASGWDLKNTEAFF.

This clonotype came up a few times. The chain recombines TRBV11-2 with TRBJ1-1; 9 bases agree with TRBD1. Germline trimming cut 2 bases from V and 2 bases from J; bases unmatched to any gene: 3. The CDR3 length is 15 residues. Germline V gene data show CDR1 as SGHAT and CDR2 as FQNNGV. The CDR3 DNA reads TGTGCCAGCAGCTTAACGACAGGGGGAAACACTGAAGCTTTCTTT. It specifies CASSLTTGGNTEAFF.

The chain combines TRBV28 with TRBJ2-3; D is unclear. V was clipped by 4 bases and J by 0 bases, with 5 bases between them. Germline CDR1 and CDR2: MDHEN and SYDVKM. The CDR3 has 13 residues. The chain's CDR3 is CASSWLSTDTQYF. Here the CDR3 DNA reads TGTGCCAGCAGTTGGCTAAGCACAGATACGCAGTATTTT.

This clonotype was observed at least ten times. The rearrangement uses TRBV4-1 and TRBJ2-1; 10 bases are shared with TRBD1. The V gene's germline CDR1 is MGHRA and CDR2 YSYEKL. J gave up 10 bases and V 1 base, and 16 bases lay outside the gene matches. The CDR3 sequence is 18 residues long. The CDR3 DNA is TGCGCCAGCAGCCAAGCCCTTGTCCTTCGGACAGGGGGGAGAGAGCAGTTCTTC. This translates into CASSQALVLRTGGREQFF.

This clonotype was seen more than once but under ten times. This chain uses TRBV6-5 with TRBJ1-1; a weak D match, TRBD1 (6 bases). The length of the CDR3 is 13 residues. Trimming cost V 6 bases and J 1 base, with 9 bases left between them. Per germline, CDR1 MNHEY and CDR2 SVGAGI. The CDR3 region has the DNA TGTGCCAGCAGGATACAGGGGAACACTGAAGCTTTCTTT. Translated, it gives CASRIQGNTEAFF.

The table lists this clonotype with a few counts. V is TRBV5-5 and J is TRBJ2-3, with 9 bases lining up with TRBD2. The V and J ends lost 2 bases and 4 bases, in that order; junction bases with no gene match: 11. Germline CDR1 reads SGHKS; CDR2 reads YYEKEE (reference sequence). The CDR3 loop spans 17 amino acids. In DNA, the CDR3 is TGTGCCAGCAGCTTCCCTCCTAGCGGGGTGGGCCCAGATACGCAGTATTTT. This codes for CASSFPPSGVGPDTQYF.

Many counts were recorded for this clonotype. The J gene is TRBJ2-7, the V gene TRBV7-8; 14 bases agree with TRBD2. The CDR3 consists of 14 residues. The trim removed 6 bases at V and 3 bases at J, leaving 1 base unmatched. CDR1 and CDR2 (germline): SGHVS, FQNEAQ. CDR3 DNA: TGTGCCAGCAGTGGGACTAGCGGGAGCTACGAGCAGTACTTC. Encoded protein: CASSGTSGSYEQYF.

This clonotype was counted at least ten times. The chain uses TRBV4-1 and TRBJ1-3, with TRBD1 identical over 11 bases. Germline lookup yields CDR1 MGHRA and CDR2 YSYEKL. The CDR3 totals 20 residues. Trimming cost V 2 bases and J 4 bases; bases outside gene matches: 16. Here the CDR3 DNA reads TGCGCCAGCAGCCAAAGAGCCCTACGGACAGGGGGCGCGATGGGAAACACCATATATTTT. It encodes CASSQRALRTGGAMGNTIYF.

The chain carries TRBV11-2 and TRBJ1-2; D remains ambiguous. V lost 5 bases and J lost 8, with 15 bases in between. Germline CDR1 SGHAT, CDR2 FQNNGV. The CDR3 has 13 residues. Written as DNA, the CDR3 is TGTGCCAGCAGCCTAGGGAGGGCGGACGGCTACACCTTC. Its protein is CASSLGRADGYTF.

This clonotype has a single count. The rearrangement joins TRBV20-1 to TRBJ1-5; 7 positions agree with TRBD1. This CDR3 contains 15 residues. CDR1 and CDR2 from the germline V gene are DFQATT and SNEGSKA (reference sequence). With V trimmed by 6 bases and J by 1 base, 9 bases remained unmatched. CDR3 coding DNA: TGCAGTGCCAGGCACAGGGGAGGAAGCAATCAGCCCCAGCATTTT. Translated: CSARHRGGSNQPQHF.

The chain joins TRBV20-1 to TRBJ2-5; 10 bases line up with TRBD1. Trimming removed 0 bases from V and 5 bases from J; junction bases left unmatched: 6. The V gene's germline CDR1 is DFQATT and CDR2 SNEGSKA (reference sequence). The CDR3 is 15 residues long. CDR3 DNA sequence: TGCAGTGCTAGAGATGGGACAGGGGCGGGTGAGACCCAGTACTTC. It translates to CSARDGTGAGETQYF.

In its sample, this clonotype was seen a few times. V and J are TRBV7-9 and TRBJ1-1; D perhaps matches TRBD1 (5 bases). Trimming left V 5 bases short and J 2 bases short, with 12 bases between. CDR3 length: 14 residues. Germline values: CDR1 SEHNR, CDR2 FQNEAQ (reference sequence). CDR3 bases: TGTGCCAGCAGCGTCTCCGGGACCAACACTGAAGCTTTCTTT. It yields the protein CASSVSGTNTEAFF.

This clonotype was counted many times. The genes are TRBV10-1 and TRBJ2-1; D not resolved. This CDR3 comprises 14 residues. Per germline, CDR1 WNHNN and CDR2 SYGVQD (reference sequence). Trimming stripped 0 bases from V and 8 bases from J, with 11 bases between. The DNA of the CDR3 is TGCGCCAGCAGTGAGTCGACTCCCGTGGATGAGCAGTTCTTC. Translation: CASSESTPVDEQFF.

CDR3 amino acids: CASSPLEGASSPLHF. The CDR3 DNA reads TGTGCCAGCTCACCACTGGAGGGGGCAAGCTCACCCCTCCACTTT. V usage is TRBV18 and J usage is TRBJ1-6; 7 bases are a match to TRBD1. Germline V gene data show CDR1 as KGHSH and CDR2 as LQKENI. The CDR3 covers 15 residues. V shed 1 base and J 10 bases; nucleotides not matched to a gene: 7.

This sequence joins TRBV9 and TRBJ1-2, with D uncertain. This CDR3 is 13 amino acids long. The germline CDR1 and CDR2 sequences are SGDLS and YYNGEE. V gave up 1 base and J gave up 2 bases, with 6 bases separating them. This CDR3 is CASSVSGNYGYTF. The CDR3 DNA follows: TGTGCCAGCAGCGTATCGGGCAACTATGGCTACACCTTC.

The chain joins TRBV11-2 to TRBJ2-3; the match to TRBD2 covers 7 bases. This CDR3 contains 14 residues. Germline values: CDR1 SGHAT, CDR2 FQNNGV. J was trimmed by 2 bases and V by 4 bases; bases with no gene match: 3. Here the CDR3 reads CASSWSGATDTQYF. The CDR3, as DNA: TGTGCCAGCAGCTGGAGCGGGGCCACAGATACGCAGTATTTT.

The table lists this clonotype with many counts. The V call is TRBV20-1, the J call TRBJ2-7; D is unresolved. The CDR3 contains 12 residues. V was shortened by 0 bases and J by 6 bases, with 9 bases between the two germline ends. The germline CDR1 and CDR2 sequences are DFQATT and SNEGSKA (reference sequence). CDR3 bases: TGCAGTGCTAGAGACCTGGTGGTCGAGCAGTACTTC. Translating gives CSARDLVVEQYF.

In its sample, this clonotype was seen many times. The V call is TRBV5-1, the J call TRBJ2-1; 9 nucleotides match TRBD2. Losses at the gene ends were 4 bases for V and 1 base for J; bases not matched to a gene: 3. Germline CDR1 reads SGHRS; CDR2 reads YFSETQ. There are 15 residues in the CDR3. CDR3 protein: CASSTGLASYNEQFF. The CDR3 region has the DNA TGCGCCAGCAGCACCGGACTAGCGTCCTACAATGAGCAGTTCTTC.

V gene TRBV6-5 combines with J gene TRBJ2-1, with 10 bases identical to TRBD2. Trimming removed 0 bases from V and 0 bases from J; junction bases left unmatched: 5. Per the germline V gene, CDR1 is MNHEY and CDR2 is SVGAGI. The CDR3 is made up of 18 amino acids. The CDR3 DNA sequence: TGTGCCAGCAGTTACTCGCTGACTAGCGGGCTCTCCTACAATGAGCAGTTCTTC. Translating it yields CASSYSLTSGLSYNEQFF.

The J gene is TRBJ2-3, the V gene TRBV19; 13 nucleotides line up with TRBD2. J gave up 5 bases and V 1 base, and 3 bases lay outside the gene matches. CDR1 and CDR2 (germline): LNHDA, SQIVND (reference sequence). The CDR3 is 16 amino acids. CDR3 bases: TGTGCCAGTAGTATAGTGGGACTAGCGGGACAAGATACGCAGTATTTT. This sequence encodes CASSIVGLAGQDTQYF.

This clonotype was recorded only once. The chain links TRBV24-1 to TRBJ1-1; D is possibly TRBD1 (5 bases). In germline, CDR1 is KGHDR, CDR2 SFDVKD. The CDR3 length is 14 residues. Trimming pared 2 bases from V and 4 bases from J, leaving 10 bases between. This CDR3 reads CATSDYQGGTEAFF. For the CDR3, the DNA is TGTGCCACCAGTGATTACCAGGGTGGCACTGAAGCTTTCTTT.

The chain recombines TRBV20-1 with TRBJ2-1; 13 positions match TRBD2. The CDR3 has 13 amino acids. Germline V gene sequence: CDR1 DFQATT, CDR2 SNEGSKA (reference sequence). The V and J ends lost 6 bases and 15 bases, in that order; junction bases with no gene match: 11. This chain's CDR3 is CSAIPGLAGWVFF. CDR3 nucleotides: TGCAGTGCGATTCCGGGACTAGCGGGATGGGTGTTCTTC.

This rearrangement joins TRBV4-1 to TRBJ2-7; D is ambiguous. Germline assignment: CDR1 MGHRA and CDR2 YSYEKL. Trimming pared 4 bases from V and 4 bases from J, leaving 20 bases between. The CDR3 length is 16 residues. CDR3 in amino acids: CASSPPRLGLPYEQYF. The CDR3 DNA reads TGCGCCAGCAGCCCACCTCGGTTGGGTTTACCTTACGAGCAGTACTTC.

This chain links TRBV7-3 with TRBJ1-1; D is unclear. Germline V CDR1 and CDR2: SGHTA, FQGTGA. Deletions cut 5 bases from V and 1 base from J, with 17 bases between. The CDR3 is made up of 16 amino acids. This chain's CDR3 is CASSPDGRAGNTEAFF. CDR3 in DNA: TGTGCCAGCAGCCCCGACGGGAGGGCCGGGAACACTGAAGCTTTCTTT. Variable domain in full (rest from reference TRBV7-3 and TRBJ1-1): GAGVSQTPSNKVTEKGKYVELRCDPISGHTALYWYRQSLGQGPEFLIYFQGTGAADDSGLPNDRFFAVRPEGSVSTLKIQRTERGDSAVYLCASSPDGRAGNTEAFFGQGTRLTVV.

This sequence joins TRBV19 and TRBJ2-2; D call uncertain. V was shortened by 9 bases and J by 5 bases, with 19 bases between the two germline ends. The CDR3 contains 15 residues. Germline lookup yields CDR1 LNHDA and CDR2 SQIVND (reference sequence). The CDR3 nucleotides are TGTGCCAGCAGAGACCCAGGTGTGAAAACCGGGGAGCTGTTTTTT. Translating gives CASRDPGVKTGELFF.